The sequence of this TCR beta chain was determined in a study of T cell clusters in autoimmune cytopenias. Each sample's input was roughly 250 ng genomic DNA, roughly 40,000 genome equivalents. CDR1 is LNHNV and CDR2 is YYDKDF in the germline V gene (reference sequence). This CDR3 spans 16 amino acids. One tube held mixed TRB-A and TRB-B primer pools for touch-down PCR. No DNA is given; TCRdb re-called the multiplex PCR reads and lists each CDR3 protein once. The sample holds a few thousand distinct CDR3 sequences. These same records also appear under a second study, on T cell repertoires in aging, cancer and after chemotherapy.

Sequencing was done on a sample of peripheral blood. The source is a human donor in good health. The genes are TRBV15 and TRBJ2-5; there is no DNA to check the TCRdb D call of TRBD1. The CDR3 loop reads CATSRDRTGEIETQYF.